This entry lists 27 T cell receptor beta chains sequenced from one sample in a study of blood T cell repertoires in COVID-19. Clones were read by immunoSEQ multiplex PCR, and TCRdb kept only the in-frame ones, dropping some. The repertoire holds around 70,000 clones, with about 90% as singletons. Sequencing was performed on peripheral blood. The receptors were sampled from a human donor in a cohort sampled during active COVID-19.

The chain combines TRBV18 with TRBJ2-1, with 8 bases aligning to TRBD2. V lost 3 bases, J lost 1 base, and 2 bases stayed unmatched. The CDR3 has 15 amino acids. Per germline, CDR1 KGHSH and CDR2 LQKENI. CDR3 DNA: TGTGCCAGCTCACCCCTAGCGGGTTCCTACAATGAGCAGTTCTTC. It codes for CASSPLAGSYNEQFF.

The J gene is TRBJ2-3, the V gene TRBV7-3; 9 nucleotides agree with TRBD2. Germline V gene sequence: CDR1 SGHTA, CDR2 FQGTGA. V trimming: 2 bases; J trimming: 4 bases; junction bases outside the gene matches: 7. The CDR3 is 16 residues long. The CDR3 protein is CASSLFGGGASDTQYF. Written as DNA, the CDR3 is TGTGCCAGCAGCTTATTTGGCGGGGGGGCCTCAGATACGCAGTATTTT.

The J gene is TRBJ2-3, the V gene TRBV7-2, with 8 bases matching TRBD2. The V gene's germline CDR1 is SGHTA and CDR2 FQGNSA. V shed 5 bases, J shed 5 bases, and the junction held 18 bases outside the gene matches. This CDR3 is 18 amino acids long. CDR3 in DNA: TGTGCCAGCAGCAGACGCCGATCCGGGACTAGGTCTTTAGATACGCAGTATTTT. The encoded protein is CASSRRRSGTRSLDTQYF. The variable domain in full, with the rest retrieved from reference TRBV7-2 and TRBJ2-3, is GAGVSQSPSNKVTEKGKDVELRCDPISGHTALYWYRQSLGQGLEFLIYFQGNSAPDKSGLPSDRFSAERTGGSVSTLTIQRTQQEDSAVYLCASSRRRSGTRSLDTQYFGPGTRLTVL.

The chain recombines TRBV18 with TRBJ1-2; D uncertain. V lost 3 bases to trimming and J lost 0 bases, with 5 bases between them. This CDR3 is built from 13 residues. Germline values: CDR1 KGHSH, CDR2 LQKENI. The CDR3 protein is CASSPQTNYGYTF. In nucleotides, the CDR3 is TGTGCCAGCTCACCTCAGACTAACTATGGCTACACCTTC.

The chain has TRBV19 and TRBJ2-3; possibly TRBD1 for D (5 bases). Germline lookup yields CDR1 LNHDA and CDR2 SQIVND (reference sequence). Trimming stripped 5 bases from V and 5 bases from J, with 14 bases between. This CDR3 contains 14 residues. Here the CDR3 reads CASSPETREDTQYF. The CDR3 DNA reads as TGTGCCAGTAGTCCCGAAACCAGGGAAGATACGCAGTATTTT.

V and J are TRBV11-2 and TRBJ2-1; 13 bases fit TRBD2. The CDR3 sequence is 15 residues long. In germline, CDR1 is SGHAT, CDR2 FQNNGV. J gave up 6 bases and V 5 bases, and 4 bases lay outside the gene matches. For the CDR3, the DNA is TGTGCCAGCAGCCCGGGACTAGCGGGACCCAATGAGCAGTTCTTC. Translated, it gives CASSPGLAGPNEQFF.

The genes are TRBV27 and TRBJ1-2, with D hard to call. Germline-derived CDR1 and CDR2 are MNHEY and SMNVEV (reference sequence). Trimming cost V 3 bases and J 1 base, with 15 bases left between them. CDR3 length equals 16 residues. Here the CDR3 reads CASSLSFRLNNYGYTF. As DNA, the CDR3 is TGTGCCAGCAGTTTGTCCTTCAGACTAAATAACTATGGCTACACCTTC.

There are a few counts of this clone. This sequence joins TRBV5-1 and TRBJ2-2; a possible D gene is TRBD1 (5 bases). CDR3 length: 16 residues. CDR1 is SGHRS, CDR2 YFSETQ, per germline. V was clipped by 1 base and J by 1 base, with 11 bases between them. Here the CDR3 DNA reads TGCGCCAGCAGCTTGCAGGGTACAATGAACACCGGGGAGCTGTTTTTT. It is translated as CASSLQGTMNTGELFF.

DNA for the CDR3: TGTGCTAGTGGTTTGGTATTGGGGGGGCGCGGCGCCGAGCAGTACTTC. It yields the protein CASGLVLGGRGAEQYF. This chain joins TRBV12-5 and TRBJ2-7; possible D gene TRBD2, 7 bases. Per the germline V gene, CDR1 is LGHNT and CDR2 is FRNRAP. Deletions cut 0 bases from V and 6 bases from J, with 18 bases between. The CDR3 is 16 amino acids.

This clone was seen just once. The gene calls are TRBV5-1 and TRBJ2-5; weak D call: TRBD1 (6 bases). The V end was cut by 4 bases, the J end by 4 bases, with 11 bases between. This CDR3 contains 13 residues. CDR1 and CDR2 from the germline V gene are SGHRS and YFSETQ. The CDR3 DNA reads TGCGCCAGCAGCCGTCCACAGGGAGAGACCCAGTACTTC. Its translation is CASSRPQGETQYF. The whole variable domain, filled in from reference TRBV5-1 and TRBJ2-5, reads KAGVTQTPRYLIKTRGQQVTLSCSPISGHRSVSWYQQTPGQGLQFLFEYFSETQRNKGNFPGRFSGRQFSNSRSEMNVSTLELGDSALYLCASSRPQGETQYFGPGTRLLVL.

The CDR3 here is CSVQDRGNTGELFF. CDR3 coding DNA: TGCAGCGTTCAGGACAGGGGGAACACCGGGGAGCTGTTTTTT. The chain couples TRBV29-1 to TRBJ2-2; 9 bases agree with TRBD1. CDR1 is SQVTM and CDR2 is ANQGSEA in the germline V gene. V lost 5 bases and J lost 1; bases outside the gene matches: 2. This CDR3 contains 14 residues.

The chain employs TRBV5-4 and TRBJ2-1; 8 positions match TRBD2. This CDR3 contains 13 residues. The V gene's germline CDR1 is SGHNT and CDR2 YYREEE (reference sequence). Unmatched junction bases numbered 5, after V lost 3 bases and J lost 9 bases. The CDR3 DNA sequence: TGTGCCAGCAGCTCAACTAGCGGTGGTGAGCAGTTCTTC. Its translation is CASSSTSGGEQFF. Drawing the rest from reference TRBV5-4 and TRBJ2-1, the complete variable domain is ETGVTQSPTHLIKTRGQQVTLRCSSQSGHNTVSWYQQALGQGPQFIFQYYREEENGRGNFPPRFSGLQFPNYSSELNVNALELDDSALYLCASSSTSGGEQFFGPGTRLTVL.

The V call is TRBV9, the J call TRBJ1-1; D unclear. The CDR3 is made up of 15 amino acids. Germline CDR1 is SGDLS and CDR2 is YYNGEE. The V gene lost 0 bases and the J gene lost 3 bases, with 12 bases spanning the gap. The CDR3 DNA follows: TGTGCCAGCAGCGTAGGCGAGGGCGCGGACACTGAAGCTTTCTTT. This codes for CASSVGEGADTEAFF.

The chain employs TRBV6-5 and TRBJ2-5; 11 positions match TRBD2. CDR1 and CDR2 (germline): MNHEY, SVGAGI. The CDR3 spans 13 residues. The CDR3 protein is CATRLAGQETQYF. DNA of the CDR3: TGTGCAACACGACTAGCGGGACAAGAGACCCAGTACTTC.

The gene calls are TRBV6-5 and TRBJ2-7; TRBD1 aligns across 12 bases. This CDR3 contains 14 residues. The J segment lost 6 bases and the V segment lost 6 bases, leaving 6 bases of the junction unmatched. Germline CDR1 MNHEY, CDR2 SVGAGI. CDR3 amino acids: CASRGDRGLGEQYF. CDR3 DNA sequence: TGTGCCAGCAGAGGGGACAGGGGGCTTGGCGAGCAGTACTTC.

This rearrangement joins TRBV7-9 to TRBJ2-2; D gene unclear. The CDR3 length is 17 residues. Trimming stripped 5 bases from V and 6 bases from J, with 22 bases between. Germline V gene lookup returns CDR1 SEHNR and CDR2 FQNEAQ (reference sequence). The CDR3, as DNA: TGTGCCAGCAGCCCCAGCGCACTTCATCCCCCCCCCGGGGAGCTGTTTTTT. This gives the protein CASSPSALHPPPGELFF.

J is TRBJ2-3 and V is TRBV9; 7 bases are a match to TRBD2. V shed 4 bases, J shed 0 bases, and the junction held 11 bases outside the gene matches. Per the germline V gene, CDR1 is SGDLS and CDR2 is YYNGEE. This CDR3 comprises 17 residues. This chain's CDR3 is CASSPSGGHPSTDTQYF. The CDR3 region has the DNA TGTGCCAGCAGCCCCTCGGGGGGTCACCCTAGCACAGATACGCAGTATTTT. Looking up the rest from reference TRBV9 and TRBJ2-3 gives the full variable domain: DSGVTQTPKHLITATGQRVTLRCSPRSGDLSVYWYQQSLDQGLQFLIQYYNGEERAKGNILERFSAQQFPDLHSELNLSSLELGDSALYFCASSPSGGHPSTDTQYFGPGTRLTVL.

The chain joins TRBV7-8 to TRBJ1-1; no clear D. CDR3 size: 13 residues. The germline V gene has CDR1 SGHVS and CDR2 FQNEAQ. The germline V and J ends were trimmed by 3 bases and 5 bases, with 10 bases remaining between them. CDR3 region: CASSLAGWTEAFF. DNA for the CDR3: TGTGCCAGCAGCTTGGCAGGCTGGACTGAAGCTTTCTTT.

This clone was counted once. The chain has TRBV30 and TRBJ1-3; D uncertain. The V gene lost 0 bases and the J gene lost 1 base, with 7 bases spanning the gap. This CDR3 comprises 14 residues. Germline V gene data show CDR1 as GTSNPN and CDR2 as SVGIG (reference sequence). CDR3 DNA sequence: TGTGCCTGGAGTGTACAAGTATCTGGAAACACCATATATTTT. This sequence encodes CAWSVQVSGNTIYF.

The genes are TRBV11-2 and TRBJ2-1; 7 bases agree with TRBD2. The germline V gene has CDR1 SGHAT and CDR2 FQNNGV. Trimming removed 5 bases from V and 5 bases from J; junction bases left unmatched: 9. The CDR3 loop spans 15 amino acids. The CDR3 DNA sequence: TGTGCCAGCAGCCCACCGGGGAGGGCTGACAATGAGCAGTTCTTC. This gives the protein CASSPPGRADNEQFF.

The chain couples TRBV19 to TRBJ2-2, with D maybe TRBD2 (5 bases). CDR3 length: 15 residues. Between the trimmed V and J ends, which lost 6 bases and 4 bases, there was a span of 15 bases. The germline CDR1 and CDR2 sequences are LNHDA and SQIVND (reference sequence). The CDR3 loop is CASRRPGYGTGELFF. CDR3 coding DNA: TGTGCCAGTAGGCGACCGGGGTATGGCACCGGGGAGCTGTTTTTT.

The chain links TRBV3-1 (or the pseudogene TRBV3-2) to TRBJ1-2; maybe TRBD1 (6 bases). The CDR3 spans 12 residues. Germline CDR1 is LGHDT and CDR2 is YNNKEL (reference sequence). V was trimmed by 1 base and J by 7 bases, leaving 7 bases between them. The CDR3, as DNA: TGTGCCAGCAGCCAAGGGACAGCTGGCTACACCTTC. Amino acids: CASSQGTAGYTF.

The chain is built from TRBV24-1 and TRBJ2-7, with D maybe TRBD2 (5 bases). The CDR3 spans 15 residues. Germline V lookup: CDR1 KGHDR, CDR2 SFDVKD. Trimming stripped 7 bases from V and 0 bases from J, with 15 bases between. CDR3 in DNA: TGTGCCACCAGGCTTCGGTCGGGAAGCTCCTACGAGCAGTACTTC. Translated: CATRLRSGSSYEQYF.

This clone was observed once. V is TRBV19 and J is TRBJ2-6; 7 nucleotides align to TRBD1. Looked up from germline, CDR1 is LNHDA and CDR2 is SQIVND (reference sequence). The V segment lost 7 bases and the J segment 1 base; nucleotides outside the gene matches: 4. The CDR3 is 15 residues long. The CDR3, as DNA: TGTGCCAGTACTACAGGGGCTTCTGGGGCCAACGTCCTGACTTTC. Translation: CASTTGASGANVLTF.

The V gene is TRBV5-1, the J gene TRBJ2-2; TRBD2 matches at 10 bases. Germline lookup yields CDR1 SGHRS and CDR2 YFSETQ. V was clipped by 4 bases and J by 4 bases; unmatched bases: 4. This CDR3 region has 15 residues. The CDR3 coding sequence is TGCGCCAGCAGCGCAGCTAGCGGGGGCACCGGGGAGCTGTTTTTT. The encoded protein is CASSAASGGTGELFF.

The chain is built from TRBV18 and TRBJ2-2; no clear D gene. The CDR3 has 13 amino acids. Germline V gives CDR1 KGHSH, CDR2 LQKENI. The ends were cut back, 4 bases at V and 7 bases at J, with 10 bases in the middle. The CDR3 protein is CASSRQDGGELFF. As DNA, the CDR3 is TGTGCCAGCTCACGCCAGGATGGCGGGGAGCTGTTTTTT.

Only one count was recorded for this clone. The V gene is TRBV19, the J gene TRBJ1-1; TRBD1 might be the D (6 bases). The V end lost 3 bases, the J end lost 7 bases, and 9 bases lay between the germline ends. The germline V gene encodes CDR1 LNHDA and CDR2 SQIVND (reference sequence). The CDR3 totals 12 residues. The CDR3 sequence is CASSIQTGEAFF. CDR3 in DNA: TGTGCCAGTAGTATTCAGACAGGTGAAGCTTTCTTT.